A single sample gave rise to the 9 T cell receptor beta chains below, sequenced in a study of OX40 agonist ivuxolimab in advanced cancers. Data came from immunoSEQ multiplex PCR; TCRdb stores just in-frame clones and leaves some out. This sample has approximately 100,000 clones, with roughly 87% found just once. Sequencing used CD4+ or CD8+ T cells sorted from blood, obtained in a trial of the OX40 agonist ivuxolimab. These receptors were taken from an adult with an advanced solid tumor such as melanoma, head and neck, liver or kidney cancer.

The chain has TRBV4-2 and TRBJ2-5, with 7 bases fitting TRBD1. Per the germline V gene, CDR1 is LGHNA and CDR2 is YNFKEQ. The CDR3 contains 14 residues. V lost 5 bases, J lost 0 bases, and 3 bases stayed unmatched. CDR3 protein: CASSATGNQETQYF. In DNA, the CDR3 is TGTGCCAGCAGCGCGACAGGGAACCAAGAGACCCAGTACTTC.

This chain connects TRBV18 to TRBJ1-4; unclear D gene. This CDR3 spans 13 amino acids. CDR1 and CDR2 from the germline V gene are KGHSH and LQKENI. Trimming took off 0 bases at V and 7 bases at J, with 6 bases between the two ends. The CDR3 spells CASSPPGVEKLFF. In DNA, the CDR3 is TGTGCCAGCTCACCACCGGGTGTTGAAAAACTGTTTTTT.

The chain combines TRBV5-1 with TRBJ2-1; D might be TRBD2 (6 bases). The CDR3 totals 14 residues. Trimming pared 5 bases from V and 2 bases from J, leaving 11 bases between. CDR1 SGHRS and CDR2 YFSETQ come from the germline V gene. CDR3 sequence (DNA): TGCGCCAGCAGTGTTGGGGGGACCTACAATGAGCAGTTCTTC. Translated, it gives CASSVGGTYNEQFF.

The CDR3, as DNA: TGTGCCAGTAGTATGTTCCAGGGGGCTTTGATTGAGCAGTTCTTC. It is translated as CASSMFQGALIEQFF. The rearrangement uses TRBV19 and TRBJ2-1; 8 nucleotides agree with TRBD1. With V trimmed by 3 bases and J by 9 bases, 10 bases remained unmatched. The CDR3 runs to 15 residues. Per germline, CDR1 LNHDA and CDR2 SQIVND (reference sequence). Full variable domain (remainder filled in from reference TRBV19 and TRBJ2-1): DGGITQSPKYLFRKEGQNVTLSCEQNLNHDAMYWYRQDPGQGLRLIYYSQIVNDFQKGDIAEGYSVSREKKESFPLTVTSAQKNPTAFYLCASSMFQGALIEQFFGPGTRLTVL.

This rearrangement joins TRBV5-1 to TRBJ2-7; D is uncertain. Trimming cost V 2 bases and J 3 bases, with 21 bases left between them. The germline gives CDR1 SGHRS, CDR2 YFSETQ. The CDR3 runs 17 residues. CDR3 in amino acids: CASSLRDIQRRVYEQYF. CDR3 in DNA: TGCGCCAGCAGCTTAAGGGATATACAACGTAGGGTCTACGAGCAGTACTTC.

V usage is TRBV5-8 and J usage is TRBJ2-1; TRBD1 might be the D (6 bases). CDR1 and CDR2 from the germline V gene are SGHTS and YDEGEE. CDR3 length equals 14 residues. The V end was cut by 7 bases, the J end by 3 bases, with 14 bases between. The CDR3, as DNA: TGTGCCAGCGTAATACTAGGGGGCTACAATGAGCAGTTCTTC. The encoded protein is CASVILGGYNEQFF.

This chain links TRBV7-2 with TRBJ1-4; D perhaps matches TRBD1 (5 bases). The V end was cut by 1 base, the J end by 4 bases, with 10 bases between. The CDR3 contains 15 residues. The germline V gene encodes CDR1 SGHTA and CDR2 FQGNSA. Here the CDR3 DNA reads TGTGCCAGCAGCTTAGGCGGGGGAGTTAATGAAAAACTGTTTTTT. Encoded protein: CASSLGGGVNEKLFF.

The chain combines TRBV28 with TRBJ2-3; TRBD2 is a possible D gene (6 bases). The CDR3 covers 16 residues. The V end lost 5 bases, the J end lost 1 base, and 16 bases lay between the germline ends. CDR1 MDHEN and CDR2 SYDVKM come from the germline V gene. The CDR3: CASSRRDFPRTDTQYF. The CDR3 nucleotides are TGTGCCAGCAGTAGGAGGGACTTCCCACGCACAGATACGCAGTATTTT.

The chain has TRBV5-1 and TRBJ2-3, with TRBD1 identical over 11 bases. The CDR3 runs 16 residues. The V gene end was trimmed by 4 bases and the J gene end by 0 bases; junction bases not matched to a gene: 4. Germline values: CDR1 SGHRS, CDR2 YFSETQ. The CDR3 DNA follows: TGCGCCAGCAGCACAGGACAGGGGGCGAGCACAGATACGCAGTATTTT. Translated, it gives CASSTGQGASTDTQYF.